Listed below are T cell receptor beta chains from one sample, sequenced in a study of blood T cell repertoires in COVID-19. The table came from immunoSEQ multiplex PCR; TCRdb's copy has only in-frame clones and leaves some out. The sample records approximately 250,000 clones, approximately 86% being singletons. The sequenced material came from peripheral blood. The origin of the receptors is a woman aged 55-69 years with COVID-19, enrolled during active disease. CDR3s include the opening cysteine and the closing phenylalanine or tryptophan. The order of the fields is clone size, V gene, J gene, D gene, CDR3 protein, CDR3 DNA. A D gene is named only where the DNA matches it firmly. Only part of the rows carry a size: once, few, many, or a class if the clone is expanded.

NA,TRBV28,TRBJ1-3,TRBD1,CASNDRGSRNTIYF,TGTGCCAGCAACGACAGGGGTTCCAGAAACACCATATATTTT
NA,TRBV18,TRBJ1-2,TRBD1,CASSLGTGSPYGYTF,TGTGCCAGCTCACTCGGGACAGGCTCGCCCTATGGCTACACCTTC
NA,TRBV6-2/TRBV6-3,TRBJ1-5,TRBD1,CASSKHRGAARQPQHF,TGTGCCAGCAGTAAACACAGGGGGGCGGCCAGGCAGCCCCAGCATTTT
NA,TRBV28,TRBJ1-6,TRBD1,CASSWGQRYSPLHF,TGTGCCAGCAGTTGGGGACAGCGGTATTCACCCCTCCACTTT
NA,TRBV7-6,TRBJ2-7,NA,CASSPRGAYEQYF,TGTGCCAGCAGCCCACGCGGTGCCTACGAGCAGTACTTC
NA,TRBV28,TRBJ2-1,TRBD2,CASSLSGLAGVGEQFF,TGTGCCAGCAGTCTCTCGGGACTAGCGGGAGTGGGTGAGCAGTTCTTC
NA,TRBV5-6,TRBJ2-1,TRBD2,CASSFRLLAGAYNEQFF,TGTGCCAGCAGCTTCCGCTTACTAGCGGGAGCCTACAATGAGCAGTTCTTC
few,TRBV4-1,TRBJ1-2,NA,CASSQEGAGGNYGYTF,TGCGCCAGCAGCCAAGAAGGGGCGGGGGGGAACTATGGCTACACCTTC
NA,TRBV7-8,TRBJ1-6,NA,CASSLGTGLSYNSPLHF,TGTGCCAGCAGCTTAGGTACAGGCCTCTCCTATAATTCACCCCTCCACTTT
NA,TRBV19,TRBJ1-2,NA,CASTGWRAEESNYGYTF,TGTGCCAGTACCGGATGGAGGGCAGAGGAATCTAACTATGGCTACACCTTC
NA,TRBV7-6,TRBJ1-2,NA,CASSLTTGTTAGYTF,TGTGCCAGCAGCCTAACTACAGGTACCACTGCCGGCTACACCTTC
NA,TRBV5-1,TRBJ1-2,NA,CASSPAGKGYTF,TGCGCCAGCAGCCCCGCGGGGAAAGGCTACACCTTC
NA,TRBV29-1,TRBJ2-4,TRBD1,CSVEPQGVAKNIQYF,TGCAGCGTTGAACCACAGGGGGTAGCCAAAAACATTCAGTACTTC
NA,TRBV30,TRBJ2-5,TRBD1,CAWSPLGTVQETQYF,TGTGCCTGGAGCCCACTGGGGACAGTTCAAGAGACCCAGTACTTC
NA,TRBV10-3,TRBJ1-5,TRBD1,CATTTGSSNQPQHF,TGTGCCACGACGACAGGGAGTAGCAATCAGCCCCAGCATTTT
NA,TRBV3-1/TRBV3-2,TRBJ1-4,NA,CASSYVQENEKLFF,TGTGCCAGCAGCTACGTACAGGAAAATGAAAAACTGTTTTTT
NA,TRBV6-1,TRBJ2-5,NA,CASSLSRRSETQYF,TGTGCCAGCAGCCTATCTCGGCGGTCGGAGACCCAGTACTTC
NA,TRBV7-8,TRBJ2-1,NA,CASSPAYQVFF,TGTGCCAGCAGCCCCGCCTATCAGGTTTTCTTC
NA,TRBV3-1/TRBV3-2,TRBJ2-1,NA,CASSQDIRTYYNEQFF,TGTGCCAGCAGCCAAGATATAAGGACATACTACAATGAGCAGTTCTTC
NA,TRBV4-1,TRBJ1-5,TRBD1,CASSQHPGQFPNQPQHF,TGCGCCAGCAGCCAACATCCGGGACAGTTTCCCAATCAGCCCCAGCATTTT
once,TRBV11-2,TRBJ2-1,NA,CASSLDSHRVSYNEQFF,TGTGCCAGCAGCTTAGATTCCCATCGGGTCTCCTACAATGAGCAGTTCTTC
NA,TRBV4-2,TRBJ1-5,NA,CASSQVSGGGAQSNQPQHF,TGTGCCAGCAGCCAAGTATCGGGCGGGGGGGCTCAAAGCAATCAGCCCCAGCATTTT
NA,TRBV9,TRBJ1-4,TRBD1,CASSPQTGGNEKLFF,TGTGCCAGCAGCCCGCAGACAGGGGGTAATGAAAAACTGTTTTTT
once,TRBV18,TRBJ2-3,TRBD1,CASSPSLGQGTDTQYF,TGTGCCAGCTCACCTTCTTTGGGACAGGGCACAGATACGCAGTATTTT
once,TRBV5-1,TRBJ2-3,TRBD2,CASSYRLAGAADTQYF,TGCGCCAGCAGCTACCGACTAGCGGGAGCCGCAGATACGCAGTATTTT